The clone carrying this T cell receptor (beta chain) was observed a handful of times. Its antigen is unknown. Assay: immunoSEQ multiplex PCR; the TCRdb copy retains only in-frame clones and omits some. This table has more than 20,000 clones, about two thirds appearing once. The CDR3 covers 16 residues. The trim removed 5 bases at V and 3 bases at J, leaving 8 bases unmatched. Looked up from germline, CDR1 is SGHTA and CDR2 is FQGNSA. This sample is part of a study of CD4 T cells in relation to SARS-CoV-2 and coronaviruses. The unexposed donors gave CD4+ T cells in about 2010-2019, prior to COVID-19. After nine to ten days of culture, CD4+ T cells were isolated.

The sequenced sample consisted of CD4+ T cells from PBMCs, cultured in vitro. This clonotype was obtained from a human donor in good health. J is TRBJ2-3 and V is TRBV7-2; TRBD2 aligns across 10 bases. The CDR3: CASSRRASGRTDTQYF. CDR3 sequence (DNA): TGTGCCAGCAGCCGCAGGGCTAGCGGGAGAACAGATACGCAGTATTTT.